The 21 T cell receptor beta chains below come from one sample, sequenced in a study of shared clonotypes between healthy human individuals. Repertoires were generated with immunoSEQ multiplex PCR, while TCRdb's copy carries only in-frame clones and drops some. The table lists about 2.3 million clones, more than 80% of them singletons. Material for sequencing was naive CD4+ T cells from PBMCs. Documented subset: CD45RA+ positively selected. Source of these receptors: a man younger than 35 in good health. Some clones in this sample may be carry-over from other donors' samples.

The chain uses TRBV19 and TRBJ2-7; 7 bases match TRBD1. Trimming removed 7 bases from V and 6 bases from J; junction bases left unmatched: 9. CDR3 length: 13 residues. The germline gives CDR1 LNHDA, CDR2 SQIVND (reference sequence). The CDR3 nucleotides are TGTGCCAGTAAAAGGGACAGAGGTTCCGAGCAGTACTTC. Its translation is CASKRDRGSEQYF.

The rearrangement links TRBV10-3 to TRBJ1-2; D unclear. CDR1 ENHRY and CDR2 SYGVKD come from the germline V gene. V was clipped by 4 bases and J by 4 bases, with 34 bases between them. The CDR3 totals 21 residues. CDR3 sequence: CAISAGMLGATRGSNFYGYTF. The CDR3 DNA reads TGTGCCATCAGTGCCGGTATGTTAGGAGCTACGAGAGGGTCTAACTTCTATGGCTACACCTTC.

The chain employs TRBV7-9 and TRBJ2-1, with unresolved D. The CDR3 sequence is 14 residues long. Germline CDR1 is SEHNR and CDR2 is FQNEAQ (reference sequence). The ends were cut back, 10 bases at V and 0 bases at J, with 13 bases in the middle. CDR3 amino acids: CATRIRPSYNEQFF. The CDR3 nucleotides are TGTGCCACCCGGATTAGGCCCTCCTACAATGAGCAGTTCTTC.

The V gene is TRBV4-1, the J gene TRBJ1-4; 8 bases agree with TRBD1. J lost 10 bases, V lost 0 bases, and 7 bases had no gene match. CDR1 and CDR2 (germline): MGHRA, YSYEKL. The CDR3 contains 15 residues. CDR3 protein: CASSQDQQGVGKLFF. In nucleotides, the CDR3 is TGCGCCAGCAGCCAAGATCAACAGGGGGTTGGAAAACTGTTTTTT.

The chain carries TRBV2 and TRBJ2-2; no clear D. The CDR3 contains 14 residues. Trimming removed 7 bases from V and 4 bases from J, with 13 bases in between. Germline CDR1 and CDR2: SNHLY and FYNNEI. The CDR3 here is CASTAATTTGELFF. The CDR3 DNA follows: TGTGCCAGCACCGCTGCCACTACCACCGGGGAGCTGTTTTTT.

The chain combines TRBV5-1 with TRBJ2-7; 10 bases line up with TRBD2. This CDR3 has 15 residues. Germline loops: CDR1 SGHRS, CDR2 YFSETQ. V was clipped by 4 bases and J by 3 bases; unmatched bases: 7. DNA for the CDR3: TGCGCCAGCAGCGTAGGACTAGCGGAACTCTACGAGCAGTACTTC. It specifies CASSVGLAELYEQYF.

The gene calls are TRBV9 and TRBJ1-1; no definite D call. CDR3 size: 13 residues. Trimming removed 3 bases at V and 3 bases at J, with 9 bases between. Per the germline V gene, CDR1 is SGDLS and CDR2 is YYNGEE. The chain's CDR3 is CASSAMPYTEAFF. As DNA, the CDR3 is TGTGCCAGCAGCGCGATGCCTTACACTGAAGCTTTCTTT.

The V gene is TRBV19, the J gene TRBJ2-3, with TRBD1 matching over 8 bases. In germline, CDR1 is LNHDA, CDR2 SQIVND (reference sequence). CDR3 length: 13 residues. V lost 8 bases and J lost 3; bases outside the gene matches: 4. This CDR3 reads CASSGGGTDTQYF. The CDR3 DNA sequence: TGTGCCAGTTCAGGGGGCGGGACAGATACGCAGTATTTT.

The rearrangement uses TRBV5-6 and TRBJ2-7; D might be TRBD2 (5 bases). Germline V lookup: CDR1 SGHDT, CDR2 YYEEEE. This CDR3 has 16 amino acids. The V end lost 3 bases, the J end lost 2 bases, and 18 bases lay between the germline ends. CDR3 protein: CASSSSRGWTPYEQYF. The CDR3 DNA reads as TGTGCCAGCAGCTCTAGCAGAGGGTGGACCCCCTACGAGCAGTACTTC.

CDR3 sequence reads: CASSPRQGGSTDTQYF. The CDR3 DNA follows: TGTGCCAGCTCACCACGCCAGGGGGGGAGCACAGATACGCAGTATTTT. This chain uses TRBV18 with TRBJ2-3, with D perhaps being TRBD1 or TRBD2 (7 bases each). CDR1 KGHSH and CDR2 LQKENI come from the germline V gene. Trimming took off 1 base at V and 0 bases at J, with 11 bases between the two ends. CDR3 length equals 16 residues.

The genes are TRBV27 and TRBJ2-2; D remains ambiguous. CDR3 size: 14 residues. Trimming removed 2 bases at V and 3 bases at J, with 7 bases between. Germline V gives CDR1 MNHEY, CDR2 SMNVEV (reference sequence). This chain's CDR3 is CASSLLGYTGELFF. The CDR3 DNA follows: TGTGCCAGCAGTTTACTTGGCTACACCGGGGAGCTGTTTTTT.

CDR3 sequence: CASSPSPGGTDTQYF. CDR3 DNA: TGCGCCAGCAGTCCAAGTCCAGGGGGAACAGATACGCAGTATTTT. The rearrangement uses TRBV4-3 and TRBJ2-3; 7 bases are shared with TRBD1. This CDR3 spans 15 amino acids. The germline V gene encodes CDR1 LGHNA and CDR2 YSLEER. Trimming cost V 6 bases and J 3 bases; bases outside gene matches: 9.

The V call is TRBV7-9, the J call TRBJ2-5, with D hard to call. TRBJ2-7 explains the end of the DNA better; the J call may be wrong. Germline V gene lookup returns CDR1 SEHNR and CDR2 FQNEAQ (reference sequence). This CDR3 spans 12 amino acids. CDR3 nucleotide sequence: TGTGCCAGCAGCTTAACCCCCTACGAGCAGTACTTC. This gives the protein CASSLTPYEQYF.

The rearrangement uses TRBV7-3 and TRBJ1-5; 7 positions match TRBD1. The trim removed 0 bases at V and 7 bases at J, leaving 9 bases unmatched. This CDR3 is 16 amino acids long. Germline assignment: CDR1 SGHTA and CDR2 FQGTGA. The CDR3 reads CASSLTGQGEDQPQHF. Written as DNA, the CDR3 is TGTGCCAGCAGCTTAACGGGGCAGGGGGAGGACCAGCCCCAGCATTTT.

As for this clone: Other DNA sequences within the sample encode an identical CDR3. The rearrangement joins TRBV5-1 to TRBJ2-5; TRBD2 is a possible D gene (5 bases). Germline CDR1 reads SGHRS; CDR2 reads YFSETQ. V gave up 2 bases and J gave up 5 bases, with 13 bases separating them. The CDR3 has 14 amino acids. Here the CDR3 DNA reads TGCGCCAGCAGCTTCGAGGGAGCTGGCGAGACCCAGTACTTC. This gives the protein CASSFEGAGETQYF.

The chain uses TRBV9 and TRBJ2-1; 8 nucleotides match TRBD2. J lost 10 bases, V lost 4 bases, and 4 bases had no gene match. The CDR3 runs to 12 residues. Germline CDR1 and CDR2: SGDLS and YYNGEE. The CDR3 DNA reads TGTGCCAGCAGCACCACTAGCGGCGAGCAGTTCTTC. It yields the protein CASSTTSGEQFF.

J is TRBJ1-2 and V is TRBV25-1; 7 nucleotides agree with TRBD1. Germline CDR1 reads MGHDK; CDR2 reads SYGVNS. CDR3 length: 14 residues. V shed 4 bases, J shed 2 bases, and the junction held 4 bases outside the gene matches. In DNA, the CDR3 is TGTGCCAGCAGTGGACAGGGTTCCAACTATGGCTACACCTTC. Protein sequence: CASSGQGSNYGYTF.

This clone was recorded once. V usage is TRBV5-8 and J usage is TRBJ2-5; D not resolved. The CDR3 spans 12 residues. The V end lost 4 bases, the J end lost 5 bases, and 9 bases lay between the germline ends. From germline, CDR1 is SGHTS and CDR2 YDEGEE. The CDR3 region has the DNA TGTGCCAGCAGCCGTCTCCAGGAGACCCAGTACTTC. This sequence encodes CASSRLQETQYF. Full variable domain (remainder filled in from reference TRBV5-8 and TRBJ2-5): EAGVTQSPTHLIKTRGQQATLRCSPISGHTSVYWYQQALGLGLQFLLWYDEGEERNRGNFPPRFSGRQFPNYSSELNVNALELEDSALYLCASSRLQETQYFGPGTRLLVL.

This clone was observed once. V gene TRBV7-2 combines with J gene TRBJ2-5; 12 bases align to TRBD2. There are 15 residues in the CDR3. Germline CDR1 SGHTA, CDR2 FQGNSA. V dropped 10 bases and J dropped 2; count of bases not matched to a gene: 8. The CDR3 region is CATGGLAGGQETQYF. The DNA of the CDR3 is TGTGCCACCGGGGGGCTAGCGGGAGGGCAAGAGACCCAGTACTTC. Filled out from reference TRBV7-2 and TRBJ2-5, the complete variable domain reads GAGVSQSPSNKVTEKGKDVELRCDPISGHTALYWYRQSLGQGLEFLIYFQGNSAPDKSGLPSDRFSAERTGGSVSTLTIQRTQQEDSAVYLCATGGLAGGQETQYFGPGTRLLVL.

The chain has TRBV10-3 and TRBJ1-2; tentatively, D is TRBD1 (5 bases). This CDR3 is built from 15 residues. Germline values: CDR1 ENHRY, CDR2 SYGVKD. Trimming removed 5 bases from V and 7 bases from J, with 20 bases in between. CDR3 amino acids: CAISRTPPSGSGYTF. CDR3 DNA: TGTGCCATCAGTCGGACACCGCCATCAGGAAGTGGCTACACCTTC.

Concerning this clone itself: This sample also contains other DNA sequences that code for the same CDR3. The chain uses TRBV15 and TRBJ1-3; D remains ambiguous. Trimming pared 2 bases from V and 4 bases from J, leaving 6 bases between. The CDR3 contains 13 residues. Germline CDR1 LNHNV, CDR2 YYDKDF (reference sequence). Here the CDR3 DNA reads TGTGCCACCAGCAGACCCGGCGGAAACACCATATATTTT. Its translation is CATSRPGGNTIYF. Filled out from reference TRBV15 and TRBJ1-3, the complete variable domain reads DAMVIQNPRYQVTQFGKPVTLSCSQTLNHNVMYWYQQKSSQAPKLLFHYYDKDFNNEADTPDNFQSRRPNTSFCFLDIRSPGLGDTAMYLCATSRPGGNTIYFGEGSWLTVV.